Sequencing of this T cell receptor (beta chain) was carried out in a study of vaccination effects on CD4 cells after COVID-19. There are a few counts of this clone. The antigen is unknown. Clones were sequenced by immunoSEQ multiplex PCR, and TCRdb holds only the in-frame ones, with some missing. The table includes about 40,000 clones, more than 65% detected once. V was trimmed by 4 bases and J by 5 bases, leaving 21 bases between them. CDR1 and CDR2 from the germline V gene are LGHDT and YNNKEL (reference sequence). The CDR3 has 16 residues. Researchers isolated CD4+ T cells once approximately ten days of culture had elapsed. Each person got two doses of an mRNA SARS-CoV-2 vaccine, BNT162b2 or mRNA-1273.

The clonotype was recovered from a human donor who received a COVID-19 vaccine. The starting material was CD4+ T cells from PBMCs cultured without peptide, obtained after COVID-19 vaccination. The chain carries TRBV3-1 (or the pseudogene TRBV3-2) and TRBJ2-7; D is possibly TRBD1 (6 bases). The CDR3 bases are TGTGCCAGCAGCCGCCATAGAAACAGGGACGCCGACGAGCAGTACTTC. It codes for CASSRHRNRDADEQYF.